The following is a TCR beta chain sequence with its context. The antigen is not known. This record belongs to a study of cytomegalovirus exposure and HLA in healthy donors. Looking at the study overall: A subsequent analysis stated that the roughly 120 validation repertoires were run on the same platform as the approximately 700 first-cohort repertoires.

Here immunoSEQ multiplex PCR was the method, and the copy in TCRdb shows in-frame clones only, minus some. The data hold approximately 270,000 clones, with 90% observed a single time. Study-wide results and caveats: Testing in vitro showed three CMV-associated chains specific for CMV antigens. TCR beta chains numbering some 150 were designated cytomegalovirus-associated.

Trimming took 10 bases from V and 0 from J; bases not matched to a gene: 14. CDR3 size: 17 residues. In germline, CDR1 is ENHRY, CDR2 SYGVKD. This receptor was obtained from a woman aged 18-29 years in good health and CMV-seronegative. This chain joins TRBV10-3 and TRBJ2-3, with 9 positions matching TRBD2. Specimen: PBMCs. In DNA form, the CDR3 reads TGTGCCAGCCTGCGGGGCGGGGGGGCGTCTAGCACAGATACGCAGTATTTT. This gives the protein CASLRGGGASSTDTQYF.